This TCR beta chain appears in the sequencing data of a study of prognosis after radiotherapy for stage I lung cancer. Multiplex PCR in two rounds served to amplify TCR beta CDR3 from genomic DNA. Amplification during the initial PCR round employed primers specific to each TRBV and TRBJ gene. TCRdb re-called the multiplex PCR reads with MiXCR, one entry per CDR3 protein. Of 15,000 to 25,000 distinct CDR3 sequences in the sample, approximately 28% were seen once. This clonotype appeared many times. The V end was cut by 3 bases, the J end by 3 bases, with 11 bases between. Per germline, CDR1 DFQATT and CDR2 SNEGSKA (reference sequence). CDR3 length: 13 residues.

Sequenced material: PBMCs, taken before or after stereotactic body radiation therapy (not recorded which). This sequence originates from a donor over 45 with non-small cell lung cancer. The chain employs TRBV20-1 and TRBJ1-1; TRBD1 is a possible D gene (5 bases). CDR3 residues: CSARGRVDTEAFF. For the CDR3, the DNA is TGCAGTGCTAGGGGCAGGGTGGACACTGAAGCTTTCTTT.